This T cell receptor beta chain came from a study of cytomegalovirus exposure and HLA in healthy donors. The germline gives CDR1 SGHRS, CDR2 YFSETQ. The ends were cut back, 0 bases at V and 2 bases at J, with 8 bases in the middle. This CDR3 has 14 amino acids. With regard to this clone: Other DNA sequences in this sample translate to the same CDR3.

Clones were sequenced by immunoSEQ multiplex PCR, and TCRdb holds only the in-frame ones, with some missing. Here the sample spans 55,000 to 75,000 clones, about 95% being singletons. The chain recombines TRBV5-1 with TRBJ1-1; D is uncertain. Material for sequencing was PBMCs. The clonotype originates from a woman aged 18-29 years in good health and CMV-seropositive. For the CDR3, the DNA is TGCGCCAGCAGCTTGGAGGGAGGTAACACTGAAGCTTTCTTT. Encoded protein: CASSLEGGNTEAFF.